These 8 T cell receptor beta chains came from one sample sequenced in a study of T cells in Graves' hyperthyroidism and ophthalmopathy. Amplification of TCR beta CDR3 regions used RNA as the template. A set of HTBI primers served as the primers for a first-round RT-PCR of the TCR CDR3. MiXCR was run by TCRdb on the multiplex PCR reads, yielding one entry per CDR3 protein. The sample yields approximately 430,000 distinct CDR3 sequences, 15% to 17% seen once. Sequencing used blood. Source of these receptors: a woman between 18 and 29 years old with Graves' hyperthyroidism.

Many counts were recorded for this clonotype. V usage is TRBV11-2 and J usage is TRBJ2-3, with 8 positions matching TRBD2. Per germline, CDR1 SGHAT and CDR2 FQNNGV. The CDR3 sequence is 15 residues long. V was clipped by 4 bases and J by 2 bases; unmatched bases: 5. CDR3 protein: CASSWTSSNTDTQYF. CDR3 sequence (DNA): TGTGCCAGCAGCTGGACTAGCAGCAACACAGATACGCAGTATTTT.

This clonotype was counted between two and nine times. A much larger clone lies one base from this, so it may be a read error. V gene TRBV12-5 combines with J gene TRBJ2-3; 8 nucleotides line up with TRBD2. Germline V gene sequence: CDR1 LGHNT, CDR2 FRNRAP. This CDR3 contains 16 residues. The CDR3 sequence: CASGLLPGLGTDTQCF. The CDR3 coding sequence is TGTGCTAGTGGTTTGCTTCCGGGACTAGGCACAGATACGCAGTGTTTT. Using reference TRBV12-5 and TRBJ2-3 for the parts outside the CDR3, the full variable domain is DARVTQTPRHKVTEMGQEVTMRCQPILGHNTVFWYRQTMMQGLELLAYFRNRAPLDDSGMPKDRFSAEMPDATLATLKIQPSEPRDSAVYFCASGLLPGLGTDTQCFGPGTRLTVL.

This clonotype has ten or more counts. V and J are TRBV6-1 and TRBJ2-3; weak D call: TRBD2 (6 bases). The CDR3 covers 15 residues. V was clipped by 6 bases and J by 3 bases, with 16 bases between them. In germline, CDR1 is MNHNS, CDR2 SASEGT. The CDR3 loop reads CASRAGTLRTDTQYF. The DNA of the CDR3 is TGTGCCAGCAGGGCCGGGACTCTCCGAACAGATACGCAGTATTTT.

This clonotype was seen at least ten times. The chain uses TRBV7-9 and TRBJ2-7; 9 nucleotides line up with TRBD1. Trimming at V came to 5 bases and at J to 4 bases, leaving 15 bases not matched to a gene. The germline V gene encodes CDR1 SEHNR and CDR2 FQNEAQ (reference sequence). The CDR3 length is 17 residues. The CDR3 protein is CASSRVWDREGVYEQYF. Written as DNA, the CDR3 is TGTGCCAGCAGCCGAGTTTGGGACAGGGAAGGCGTATACGAGCAGTACTTC.

This clonotype was recorded at least ten times. This chain uses TRBV3-1 with TRBJ1-1; a possible D gene is TRBD1 (6 bases). Trimming took off 3 bases at V and 10 bases at J, with 9 bases between the two ends. Germline CDR1 and CDR2: LGHDT and YNNKEL (reference sequence). The CDR3 runs 11 residues. The CDR3 bases are TGTGCCAGCAGCCACGGGGGGCGAGCTTTCTTT. Its translation: CASSHGGRAFF.

This clonotype has at least ten counts. The rearrangement uses TRBV12-3 or TRBV12-4 and TRBJ1-4; D perhaps matches TRBD1 (6 bases). Trimming shortened V by 3 bases and J by 5 bases, and 10 bases separated the two germline ends. CDR3 length: 14 amino acids. The CDR3 protein is CASSFRQGNEKLFF. In DNA form, the CDR3 reads TGTGCCAGCAGTTTCCGGCAGGGGAATGAAAAACTGTTTTTT.

In this sample, this clonotype turned up many times. The rearrangement uses TRBV2 and TRBJ2-7; a possible D gene is TRBD1 (6 bases). Trimming took 7 bases from V and 0 from J, leaving 19 bases between them. The germline gives CDR1 SNHLY, CDR2 FYNNEI. CDR3 length: 16 amino acids. The CDR3 bases are TGTGCCAGCATCCCCCAGGGGCTGAGCGGCTCCTACGAGCAGTACTTC. This gives the protein CASIPQGLSGSYEQYF.

This clonotype was recorded a few times. This chain links TRBV25-1 with TRBJ2-2, with 8 bases aligning to TRBD1. This CDR3 spans 16 amino acids. Losses at the gene ends were 3 bases for V and 2 bases for J; bases not matched to a gene: 5. Germline CDR1 reads MGHDK; CDR2 reads SYGVNS. CDR3 protein: CASSELGTGNTGELFF. The CDR3 nucleotides read TGTGCCAGCAGTGAGCTCGGGACAGGAAACACCGGGGAGCTGTTTTTT.